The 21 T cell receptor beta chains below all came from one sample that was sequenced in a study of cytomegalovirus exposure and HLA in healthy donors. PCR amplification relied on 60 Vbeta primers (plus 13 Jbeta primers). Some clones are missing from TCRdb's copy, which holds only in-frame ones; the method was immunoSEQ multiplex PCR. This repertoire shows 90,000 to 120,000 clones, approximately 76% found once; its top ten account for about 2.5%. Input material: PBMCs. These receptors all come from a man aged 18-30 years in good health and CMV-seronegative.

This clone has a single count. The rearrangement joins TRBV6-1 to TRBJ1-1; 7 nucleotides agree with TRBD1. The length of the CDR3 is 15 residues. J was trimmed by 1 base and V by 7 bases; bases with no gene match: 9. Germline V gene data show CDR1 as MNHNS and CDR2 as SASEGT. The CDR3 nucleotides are TGTGCCAGCAAGGTGACAGGGATGGGGAACACTGAAGCTTTCTTT. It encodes CASKVTGMGNTEAFF.

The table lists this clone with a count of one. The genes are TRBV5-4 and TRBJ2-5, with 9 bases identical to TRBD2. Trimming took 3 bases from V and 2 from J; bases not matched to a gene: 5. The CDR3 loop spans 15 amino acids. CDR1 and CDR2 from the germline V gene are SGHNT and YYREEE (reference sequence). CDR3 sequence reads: CASSSRLAVQETQYF. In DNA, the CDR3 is TGTGCCAGCAGCTCCCGACTAGCGGTACAAGAGACCCAGTACTTC.

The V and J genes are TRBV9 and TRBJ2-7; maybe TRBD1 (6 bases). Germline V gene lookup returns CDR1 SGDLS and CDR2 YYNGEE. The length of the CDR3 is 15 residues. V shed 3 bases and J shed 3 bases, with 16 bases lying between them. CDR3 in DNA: TGTGCCAGCAGCGGTGGGGACACCAGCGGCTACGAGCAGTACTTC. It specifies CASSGGDTSGYEQYF. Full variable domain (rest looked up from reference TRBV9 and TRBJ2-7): DSGVTQTPKHLITATGQRVTLRCSPRSGDLSVYWYQQSLDQGLQFLIQYYNGEERAKGNILERFSAQQFPDLHSELNLSSLELGDSALYFCASSGGDTSGYEQYFGPGTRLTVT.

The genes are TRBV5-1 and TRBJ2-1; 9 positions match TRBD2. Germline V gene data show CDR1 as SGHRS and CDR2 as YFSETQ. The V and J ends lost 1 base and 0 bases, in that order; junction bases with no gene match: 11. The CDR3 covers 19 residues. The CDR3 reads CASSLKAGERGASYNEQFF. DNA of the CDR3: TGCGCCAGCAGCTTGAAGGCGGGGGAGCGGGGGGCCTCCTACAATGAGCAGTTCTTC.

In DNA form, the CDR3 reads TGTGCCAGCAGCGTAGGACAGGGGGCACACGAGCAGTACTTC. It yields the protein CASSVGQGAHEQYF. The J gene is TRBJ2-7, the V gene TRBV9; 10 bases align to TRBD1. Trimming took 0 bases from V and 5 from J; bases not matched to a gene: 2. The germline CDR1 and CDR2 sequences are SGDLS and YYNGEE. This CDR3 contains 14 residues.

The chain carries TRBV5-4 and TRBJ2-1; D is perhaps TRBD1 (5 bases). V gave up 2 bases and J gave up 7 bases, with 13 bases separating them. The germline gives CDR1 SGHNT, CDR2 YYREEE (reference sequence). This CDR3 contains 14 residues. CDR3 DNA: TGTGCCAGCAGCTTAGGGCAGGGTCGTAATGAGCAGTTCTTC. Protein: CASSLGQGRNEQFF.

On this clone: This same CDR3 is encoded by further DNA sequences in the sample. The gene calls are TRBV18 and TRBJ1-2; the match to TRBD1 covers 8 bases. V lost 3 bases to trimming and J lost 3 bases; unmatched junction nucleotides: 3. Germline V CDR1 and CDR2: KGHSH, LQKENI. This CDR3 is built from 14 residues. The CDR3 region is CASSPLDRDYGYTF. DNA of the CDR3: TGTGCCAGCTCACCCCTGGACAGGGACTATGGCTACACCTTC.

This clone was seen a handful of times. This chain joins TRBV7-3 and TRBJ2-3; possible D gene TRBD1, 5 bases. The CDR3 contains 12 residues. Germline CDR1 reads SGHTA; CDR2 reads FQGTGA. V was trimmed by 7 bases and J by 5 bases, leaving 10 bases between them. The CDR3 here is CASTPGQDTQYF. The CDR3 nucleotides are TGTGCCAGCACACCCGGACAAGATACGCAGTATTTT.

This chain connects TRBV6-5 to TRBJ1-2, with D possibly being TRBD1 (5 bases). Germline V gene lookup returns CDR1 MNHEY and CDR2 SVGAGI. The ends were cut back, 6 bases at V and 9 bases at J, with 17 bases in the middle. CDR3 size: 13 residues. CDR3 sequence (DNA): TGTGCCAGCAGGTGGGGCAGGCGAAGCCGCTACACCTTC. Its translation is CASRWGRRSRYTF.

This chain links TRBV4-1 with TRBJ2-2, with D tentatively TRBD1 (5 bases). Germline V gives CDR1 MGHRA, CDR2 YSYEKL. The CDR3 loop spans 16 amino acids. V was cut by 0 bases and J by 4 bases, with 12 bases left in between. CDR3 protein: CASSQDSAGPTGELFF. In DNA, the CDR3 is TGCGCCAGCAGCCAAGATTCCGCAGGGCCCACCGGGGAGCTGTTTTTT.

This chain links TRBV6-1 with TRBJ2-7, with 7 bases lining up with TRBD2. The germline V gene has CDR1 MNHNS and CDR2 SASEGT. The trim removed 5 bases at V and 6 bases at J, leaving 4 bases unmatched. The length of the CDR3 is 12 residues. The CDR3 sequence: CASSRLAGEQYF. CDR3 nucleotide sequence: TGTGCCAGCAGTCGACTAGCTGGCGAGCAGTACTTC.

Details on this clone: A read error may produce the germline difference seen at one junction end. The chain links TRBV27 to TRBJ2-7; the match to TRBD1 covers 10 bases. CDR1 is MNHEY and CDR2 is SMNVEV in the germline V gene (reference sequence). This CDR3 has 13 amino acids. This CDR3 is CASRPLGQGIVLF. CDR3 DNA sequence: TGTGCCAGCAGGCCCTTGGGACAGGGGATCGTCCTATTC.

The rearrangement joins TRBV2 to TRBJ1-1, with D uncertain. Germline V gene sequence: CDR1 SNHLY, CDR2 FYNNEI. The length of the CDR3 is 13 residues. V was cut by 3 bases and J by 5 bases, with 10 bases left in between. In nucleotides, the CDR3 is TGTGCCAGCAGTGATTCGTCCGGGACTGAAGCTTTCTTT. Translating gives CASSDSSGTEAFF.

The CDR3 here is CASRPGTSGGELFF. DNA for the CDR3: TGTGCCAGCAGACCCGGGACTAGCGGCGGGGAGCTGTTTTTT. This rearrangement joins TRBV7-2 to TRBJ2-2, with 11 bases fitting TRBD2. The trim removed 6 bases at V and 7 bases at J, leaving 4 bases unmatched. Germline V CDR1 and CDR2: SGHTA, FQGNSA. This CDR3 is built from 14 residues.

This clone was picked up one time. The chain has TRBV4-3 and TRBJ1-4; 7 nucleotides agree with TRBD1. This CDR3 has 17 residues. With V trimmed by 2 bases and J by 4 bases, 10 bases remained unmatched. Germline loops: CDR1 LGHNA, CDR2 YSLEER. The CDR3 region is CASSQNPPGQHNEKLFF. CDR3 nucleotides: TGCGCCAGCAGCCAAAACCCTCCGGGACAGCATAATGAAAAACTGTTTTTT.

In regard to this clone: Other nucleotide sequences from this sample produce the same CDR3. CDR3 sequence (DNA): TGTGCCAGCAGTTTCCGTAGTAGCAATCAGCCCCAGCATTTT. Residues: CASSFRSSNQPQHF. The rearrangement uses TRBV27 and TRBJ1-5; unclear D gene. From germline, CDR1 is MNHEY and CDR2 SMNVEV (reference sequence). This CDR3 comprises 14 residues. The ends were cut back, 3 bases at V and 0 bases at J, with 6 bases in the middle.

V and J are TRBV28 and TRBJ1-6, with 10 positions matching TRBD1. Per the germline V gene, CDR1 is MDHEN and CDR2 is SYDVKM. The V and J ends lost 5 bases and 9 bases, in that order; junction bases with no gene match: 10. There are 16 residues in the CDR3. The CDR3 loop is CASSVPGQGTGSPLHF. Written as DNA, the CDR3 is TGTGCCAGCAGTGTTCCGGGACAGGGGACTGGTTCACCCCTCCACTTT.

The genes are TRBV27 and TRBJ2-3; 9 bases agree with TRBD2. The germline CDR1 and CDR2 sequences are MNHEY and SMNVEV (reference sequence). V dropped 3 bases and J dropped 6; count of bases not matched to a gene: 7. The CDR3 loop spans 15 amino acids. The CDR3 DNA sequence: TGTGCCAGCAGTTTCCGCGGGGGGGTGCTCGATACGCAGTATTTT. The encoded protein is CASSFRGGVLDTQYF.

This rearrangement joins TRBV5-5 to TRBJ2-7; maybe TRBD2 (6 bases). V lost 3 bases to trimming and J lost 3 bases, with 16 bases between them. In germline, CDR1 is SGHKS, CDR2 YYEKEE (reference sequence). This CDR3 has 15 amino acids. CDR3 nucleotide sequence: TGTGCCAGCAGCTCGTCGCCCGGGGGTATCTACGAGCAGTACTTC. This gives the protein CASSSSPGGIYEQYF. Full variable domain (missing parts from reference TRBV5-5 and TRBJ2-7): DAGVTQSPTHLIKTRGQQVTLRCSPISGHKSVSWYQQVLGQGPQFIFQYYEKEERGRGNFPDRFSARQFPNYSSELNVNALLLGDSALYLCASSSSPGGIYEQYFGPGTRLTVT.

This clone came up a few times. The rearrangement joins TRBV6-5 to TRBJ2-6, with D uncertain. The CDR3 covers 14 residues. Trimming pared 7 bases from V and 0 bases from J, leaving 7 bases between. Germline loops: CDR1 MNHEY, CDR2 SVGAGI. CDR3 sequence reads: CASKENSGANVLTF. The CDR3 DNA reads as TGTGCCAGCAAAGAGAACTCTGGGGCCAACGTCCTGACTTTC.

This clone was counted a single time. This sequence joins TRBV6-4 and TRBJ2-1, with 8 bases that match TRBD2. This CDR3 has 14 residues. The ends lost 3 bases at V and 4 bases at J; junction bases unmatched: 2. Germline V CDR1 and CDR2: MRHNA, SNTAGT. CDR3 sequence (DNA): TGTGCCAGCAGTGAGCGGGGGGAGTACAATGAGCAGTTCTTC. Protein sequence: CASSERGEYNEQFF.